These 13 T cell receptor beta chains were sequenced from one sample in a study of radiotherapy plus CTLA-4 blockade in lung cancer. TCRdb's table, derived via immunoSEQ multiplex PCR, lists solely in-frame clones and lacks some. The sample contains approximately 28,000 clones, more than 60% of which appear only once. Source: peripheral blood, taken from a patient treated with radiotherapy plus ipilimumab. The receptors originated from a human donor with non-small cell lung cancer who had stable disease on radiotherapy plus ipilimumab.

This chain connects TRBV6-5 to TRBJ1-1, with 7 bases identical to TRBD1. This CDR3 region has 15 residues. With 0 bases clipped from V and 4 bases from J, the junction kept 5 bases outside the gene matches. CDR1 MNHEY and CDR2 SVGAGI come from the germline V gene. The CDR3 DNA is TGTGCCAGCAGTTACTCACAGGGGCTGAGCACTGAAGCTTTCTTT. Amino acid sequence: CASSYSQGLSTEAFF.

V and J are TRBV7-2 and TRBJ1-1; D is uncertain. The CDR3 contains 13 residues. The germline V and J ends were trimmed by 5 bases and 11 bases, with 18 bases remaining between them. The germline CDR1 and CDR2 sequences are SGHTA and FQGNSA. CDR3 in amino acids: CASSASRPAGAFF. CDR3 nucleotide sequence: TGTGCCAGCAGCGCCAGCCGCCCGGCCGGCGCTTTCTTT.

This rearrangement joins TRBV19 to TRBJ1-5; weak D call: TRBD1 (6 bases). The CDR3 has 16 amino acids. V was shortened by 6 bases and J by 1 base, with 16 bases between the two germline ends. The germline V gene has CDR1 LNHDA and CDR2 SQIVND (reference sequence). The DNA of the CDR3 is TGTGCCAGTAGAACCTACAGGGATGCGAGCAATCAGCCCCAGCATTTT. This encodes CASRTYRDASNQPQHF.

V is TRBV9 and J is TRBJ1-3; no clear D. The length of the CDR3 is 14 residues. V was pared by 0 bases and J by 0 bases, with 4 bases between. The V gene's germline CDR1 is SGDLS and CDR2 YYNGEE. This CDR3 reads CASSVEDSGNTIYF. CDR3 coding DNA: TGTGCCAGCAGCGTAGAGGACTCTGGAAACACCATATATTTT.

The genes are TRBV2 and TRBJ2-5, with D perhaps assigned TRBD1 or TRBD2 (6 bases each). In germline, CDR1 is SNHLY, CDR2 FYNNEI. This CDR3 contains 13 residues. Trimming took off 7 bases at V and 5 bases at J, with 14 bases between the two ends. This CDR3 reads CASIGGGWETQYF. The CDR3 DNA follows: TGTGCCAGCATAGGAGGGGGTTGGGAGACCCAGTACTTC.

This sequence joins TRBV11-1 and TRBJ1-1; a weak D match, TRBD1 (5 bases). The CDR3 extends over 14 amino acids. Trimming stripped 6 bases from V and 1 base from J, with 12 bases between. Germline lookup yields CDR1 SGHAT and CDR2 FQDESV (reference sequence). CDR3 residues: CASRSYTGNTEAFF. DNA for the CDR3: TGTGCCAGCAGATCGTACACAGGGAACACTGAAGCTTTCTTT.

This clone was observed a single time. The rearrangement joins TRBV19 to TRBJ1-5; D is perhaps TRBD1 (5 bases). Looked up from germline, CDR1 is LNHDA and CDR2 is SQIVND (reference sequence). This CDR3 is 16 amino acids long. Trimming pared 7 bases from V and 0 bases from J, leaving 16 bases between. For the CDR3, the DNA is TGTGCCAGTACCAAGAGGGGCAGGGATAGCAATCAGCCCCAGCATTTT. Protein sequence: CASTKRGRDSNQPQHF.

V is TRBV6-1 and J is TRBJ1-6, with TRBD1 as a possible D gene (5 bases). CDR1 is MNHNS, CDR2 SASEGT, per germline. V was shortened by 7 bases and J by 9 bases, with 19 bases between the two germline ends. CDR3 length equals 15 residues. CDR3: CASTYTGMPVSPLHF. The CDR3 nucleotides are TGTGCCAGCACCTACACAGGAATGCCCGTTTCACCCCTCCACTTT.

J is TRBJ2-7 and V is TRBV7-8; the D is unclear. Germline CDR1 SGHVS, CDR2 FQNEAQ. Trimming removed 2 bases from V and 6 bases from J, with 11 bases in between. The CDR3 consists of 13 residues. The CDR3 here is CASSLQPWSEQYV. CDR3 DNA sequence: TGTGCCAGCAGCTTACAACCGTGGAGCGAGCAGTACGTC.

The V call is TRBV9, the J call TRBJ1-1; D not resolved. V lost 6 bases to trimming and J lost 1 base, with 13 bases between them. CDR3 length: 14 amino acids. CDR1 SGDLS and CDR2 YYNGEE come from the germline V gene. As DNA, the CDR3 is TGTGCCAGCACCCCCTCATGGGGGAACACTGAAGCTTTCTTT. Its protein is CASTPSWGNTEAFF.

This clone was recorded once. CDR3 in amino acids: CASMAGRKSEQYF. The CDR3 region has the DNA TGTGCCAGCATGGCGGGACGCAAGAGCGAGCAGTACTTC. The J gene is TRBJ2-7, the V gene TRBV2; a possible D gene is TRBD2 (6 bases). Trimming stripped 7 bases from V and 6 bases from J, with 16 bases between. Germline-derived CDR1 and CDR2 are SNHLY and FYNNEI. The CDR3 runs 13 residues.

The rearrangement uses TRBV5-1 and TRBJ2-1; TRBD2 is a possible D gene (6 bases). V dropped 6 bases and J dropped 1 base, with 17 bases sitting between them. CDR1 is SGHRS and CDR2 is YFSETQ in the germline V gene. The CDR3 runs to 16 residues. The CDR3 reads CASIPDPAGSYNEQFF. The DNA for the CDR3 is TGCGCCAGCATACCCGACCCGGCGGGATCCTACAATGAGCAGTTCTTC.

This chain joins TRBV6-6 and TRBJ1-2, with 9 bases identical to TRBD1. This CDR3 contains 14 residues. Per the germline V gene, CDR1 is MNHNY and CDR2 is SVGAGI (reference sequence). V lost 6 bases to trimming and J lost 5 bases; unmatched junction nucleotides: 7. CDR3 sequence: CASRSGQGRYGYTF. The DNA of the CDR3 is TGTGCCAGCAGATCAGGACAGGGGAGGTATGGCTACACCTTC.